What follows are 11 T cell receptor beta chains derived from one specimen sequenced in a study of blood T cell repertoires in COVID-19. This table comes from immunoSEQ multiplex PCR, and its TCRdb copy is limited to in-frame clones, with some not included. The sample lists just under 65,000 clones, about three quarters occurring once. The sequenced sample was peripheral blood. The receptors shown here come from a human donor in a cohort sampled during active COVID-19.

This clone was seen more than once but under ten times. The rearrangement links TRBV10-3 to TRBJ1-4; a weak D match, TRBD1 (5 bases). Trimming left V 6 bases short and J 3 bases short, with 8 bases between. The CDR3 has 13 amino acids. Germline lookup yields CDR1 ENHRY and CDR2 SYGVKD. The CDR3 loop is CAISDRSNEKLFF. Here the CDR3 DNA reads TGTGCCATCAGCGACAGATCTAATGAAAAACTGTTTTTT.

The CDR3 region has the DNA TGTGCCAGCAGGCTAGTGCAGGGCACCTACAATGAGCAGTTCTTC. It translates to CASRLVQGTYNEQFF. The V call is TRBV7-9, the J call TRBJ2-1; D perhaps matches TRBD1 (5 bases). CDR3 size: 15 residues. Germline V gene data show CDR1 as SEHNR and CDR2 as FQNEAQ (reference sequence). V was shortened by 6 bases and J by 2 bases, with 14 bases between the two germline ends.

CDR3 in DNA: TGTGCCACCAGCAGAGGCGGGGAGAGTACGCAGTATTTT. This encodes CATSRGGESTQYF. The gene calls are TRBV15 and TRBJ2-3; a weak D match, TRBD2 (6 bases). Germline CDR1 and CDR2: LNHNV and YYDKDF (reference sequence). The CDR3 contains 13 residues. Trimming left V 1 base short and J 8 bases short, with 10 bases between. The full variable domain, its missing parts supplied by reference TRBV15 and TRBJ2-3, is DAMVIQNPRYQVTQFGKPVTLSCSQTLNHNVMYWYQQKSSQAPKLLFHYYDKDFNNEADTPDNFQSRRPNTSFCFLDIRSPGLGDTAMYLCATSRGGESTQYFGPGTRLTVL.

CDR3 in DNA: TGTGCCAGCAGCCCCCTGGCTGGCGGGGGCGCTCCCCTGAGCACAGATACGCAGTATTTT. Its protein is CASSPLAGGGAPLSTDTQYF. The chain uses TRBV5-4 and TRBJ2-3, with a tentative D call TRBD2 (7 bases). The CDR3 length is 20 residues. Trimming pared 4 bases from V and 0 bases from J, leaving 27 bases between. The V gene's germline CDR1 is SGHNT and CDR2 YYREEE (reference sequence).

This clone appeared once. The chain couples TRBV7-9 to TRBJ1-2, with 8 bases matching TRBD1. J lost 0 bases, V lost 5 bases, and 8 bases had no gene match. Germline V gene sequence: CDR1 SEHNR, CDR2 FQNEAQ (reference sequence). There are 16 residues in the CDR3. CDR3 sequence: CASSKDGQGTNYGYTF. CDR3 bases: TGTGCCAGCAGCAAAGACGGACAGGGAACTAACTATGGCTACACCTTC.

This chain uses TRBV24-1 with TRBJ1-1; no reliable D call. Looked up from germline, CDR1 is KGHDR and CDR2 is SFDVKD. This CDR3 is built from 13 residues. Trimming stripped 5 bases from V and 0 bases from J, with 6 bases between. The DNA of the CDR3 is TGTGCCACCAGTGCCGGGATGAACACTGAAGCTTTCTTT. Translated: CATSAGMNTEAFF.

This sequence joins TRBV20-1 and TRBJ1-5; D perhaps matches TRBD1 (5 bases). The CDR3 runs to 13 residues. V lost 3 bases, J lost 4 bases, and 10 bases lay in between. Germline CDR1 is DFQATT and CDR2 is SNEGSKA (reference sequence). The CDR3 nucleotides read TGCAGTGCTAGTACGGGGGGGAATCAGCCCCAGCATTTT. Amino acids: CSASTGGNQPQHF.

The chain links TRBV28 to TRBJ2-5; TRBD1 is a possible D gene (5 bases). Trimming removed 5 bases at V and 5 bases at J, with 9 bases between. The CDR3 consists of 12 residues. Germline CDR1 is MDHEN and CDR2 is SYDVKM. CDR3 sequence: CASSRTTETQYF. The CDR3 DNA reads TGTGCCAGCAGTCGGACAACCGAGACCCAGTACTTC.

V is TRBV4-1 and J is TRBJ2-1; 9 bases are a match to TRBD2. The J segment lost 6 bases and the V segment lost 6 bases, leaving 9 bases of the junction unmatched. The CDR3 consists of 15 residues. Germline assignment: CDR1 MGHRA and CDR2 YSYEKL. The CDR3 sequence is CASSPSGGRTNEQFF. CDR3 nucleotide sequence: TGCGCCAGCAGTCCGAGCGGGGGGCGGACCAATGAGCAGTTCTTC.

The V gene is TRBV2, the J gene TRBJ1-3, with 7 bases that match TRBD1. The CDR3 runs to 15 residues. Losses at the gene ends were 6 bases for V and 0 bases for J; bases not matched to a gene: 5. CDR1 and CDR2 (germline): SNHLY, FYNNEI. CDR3 protein: CASSPGTDSGNTIYF. CDR3 nucleotide sequence: TGTGCCAGCAGCCCCGGGACAGACTCTGGAAACACCATATATTTT.

This clone was picked up a small number of times. The sample holds other DNA sequences that translate to the same CDR3. The genes are TRBV5-1 and TRBJ2-5, with a weak D call TRBD1 (6 bases). Between the trimmed V and J ends, which lost 2 bases and 5 bases, there was a span of 13 bases. Germline values: CDR1 SGHRS, CDR2 YFSETQ. CDR3 length: 14 amino acids. CDR3 nucleotides: TGCGCCAGCAGCTTAGGGGGAGTTCAGGAGACCCAGTACTTC. The encoded protein is CASSLGGVQETQYF.